A single count supports the clone carrying this T cell receptor beta chain. TCRdb keeps only in-frame clones here, not all; method: immunoSEQ multiplex PCR. The table includes under 200,000 clones, 91% detected once. This entry comes from a study of control samples from healthy donors and cancer patients. The CDR3 has 14 amino acids. Germline lookup yields CDR1 MDHEN and CDR2 SYDVKM. V gave up 5 bases and J gave up 2 bases; unmatched junction bases: 5. Material: blood. This clonotype was obtained from a young woman in good health. This chain joins TRBV28 and TRBJ2-7; 8 positions agree with TRBD1. CDR3 in DNA: TGTGCCAGCAGTGCGACAGGGGAGGCCTACGAGCAGTACTTC. It is translated as CASSATGEAYEQYF.